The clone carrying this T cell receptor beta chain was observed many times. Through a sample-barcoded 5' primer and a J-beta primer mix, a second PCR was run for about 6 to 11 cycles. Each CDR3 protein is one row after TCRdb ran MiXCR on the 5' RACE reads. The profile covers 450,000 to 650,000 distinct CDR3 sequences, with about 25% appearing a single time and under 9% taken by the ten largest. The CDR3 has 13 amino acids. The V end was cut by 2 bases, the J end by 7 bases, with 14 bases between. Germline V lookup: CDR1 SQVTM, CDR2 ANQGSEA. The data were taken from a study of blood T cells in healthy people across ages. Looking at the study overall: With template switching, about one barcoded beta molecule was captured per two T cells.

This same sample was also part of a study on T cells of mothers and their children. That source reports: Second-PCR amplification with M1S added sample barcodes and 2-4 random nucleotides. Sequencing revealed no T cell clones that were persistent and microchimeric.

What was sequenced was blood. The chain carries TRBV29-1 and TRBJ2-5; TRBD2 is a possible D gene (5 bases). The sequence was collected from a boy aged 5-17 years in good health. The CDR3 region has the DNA TGCAGCGTTGAAAAGTTAAACGGAGGGACCCAGTACTTC. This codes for CSVEKLNGGTQYF.